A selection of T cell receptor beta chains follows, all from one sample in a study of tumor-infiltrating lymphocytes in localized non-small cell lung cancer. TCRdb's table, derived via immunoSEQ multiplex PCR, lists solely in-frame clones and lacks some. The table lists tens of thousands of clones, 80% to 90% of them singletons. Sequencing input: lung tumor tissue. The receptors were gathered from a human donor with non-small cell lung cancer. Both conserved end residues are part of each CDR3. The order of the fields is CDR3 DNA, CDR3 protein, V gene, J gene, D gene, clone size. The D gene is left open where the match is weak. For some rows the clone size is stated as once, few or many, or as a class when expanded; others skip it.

cdr3_nt: TGTGCCTGGAGTGTATATGCTAGAGAGATGGTGCAGTTCTTC
cdr3_aa: CAWSVYAREMVQFF
v_call: TRBV30
j_call: TRBJ2-1
d_call: .
clone_size: .

cdr3_nt: TGTGCCACCACCTCCCGGGAGTACATAGCGGGGGGGGGCAATGAGCAGTTCTTC
cdr3_aa: CATTSREYIAGGGNEQFF
v_call: TRBV15
j_call: TRBJ2-1
d_call: TRBD2
clone_size: .

cdr3_nt: TGTGCCAGCAGCTTGGCTACAGGGGTGAGTGGAAACACCATATATTTT
cdr3_aa: CASSLATGVSGNTIYF
v_call: TRBV5-6
j_call: TRBJ1-3
d_call: TRBD1
clone_size: .

cdr3_nt: TGTGCCAGCAGCGTAGCTGGGGGAGAGACCCAGTACTTC
cdr3_aa: CASSVAGGETQYF
v_call: TRBV9
j_call: TRBJ2-5
d_call: .
clone_size: .

cdr3_nt: TGTGCCAGTAGTATCCTCGTTAACAATGAGCAGTTCTTC
cdr3_aa: CASSILVNNEQFF
v_call: TRBV19
j_call: TRBJ2-1
d_call: .
clone_size: once

cdr3_nt: TGTGCCAGCAGCTTAGCGCAGGTTTGGACAGACTTTAACTATGGCTACACCTTC
cdr3_aa: CASSLAQVWTDFNYGYTF
v_call: TRBV7-9
j_call: TRBJ1-2
d_call: .
clone_size: .

cdr3_nt: TGTGCCTGGAGTCGAGGGGCTAGTGAAAAACTGTTTTTT
cdr3_aa: CAWSRGASEKLFF
v_call: TRBV30
j_call: TRBJ1-4
d_call: .
clone_size: .

cdr3_nt: TGTGCCAGCAGCTTAGAAAGGTCTAGCACAGATACGCAGTATTTT
cdr3_aa: CASSLERSSTDTQYF
v_call: TRBV11-1
j_call: TRBJ2-3
d_call: .
clone_size: .

cdr3_nt: TGTGCCACCAGCAGCCCAAGGGGTGTGACAGCTAACTATGGCTACACCTTC
cdr3_aa: CATSSPRGVTANYGYTF
v_call: TRBV15
j_call: TRBJ1-2
d_call: .
clone_size: .

cdr3_nt: TGTGCCAGCAGCGTAGGGGGGCAGGGTAATGAAAAACTGTTTTTT
cdr3_aa: CASSVGGQGNEKLFF
v_call: TRBV9
j_call: TRBJ1-4
d_call: .
clone_size: few

cdr3_nt: TGTGCCAGCAGCCGCAGCGGGGGCACTGAAGCTTTCTTT
cdr3_aa: CASSRSGGTEAFF
v_call: TRBV7-2
j_call: TRBJ1-1
d_call: .
clone_size: .

cdr3_nt: TGTGCCAGCAGTGCCCAGACAGGGTGGGAGCAGTACTTC
cdr3_aa: CASSAQTGWEQYF
v_call: TRBV6-1
j_call: TRBJ2-7
d_call: TRBD1
clone_size: .

cdr3_nt: TGTGCCAGCAGCTTGGGGGGAGGGCTGAGCGGCATTCAGTACTTC
cdr3_aa: CASSLGGGLSGIQYF
v_call: TRBV5-4
j_call: TRBJ2-4
d_call: TRBD2
clone_size: .

cdr3_nt: TGTGCCAGTAGTATCCTCCGGAGTAGGGGTGAAAAACTGTTTTTT
cdr3_aa: CASSILRSRGEKLFF
v_call: TRBV19
j_call: TRBJ1-4
d_call: .
clone_size: .

cdr3_nt: TGTGCCAGCAGCCGGGCGGGACGGGCCACCGGGGAGCTGTTTTTT
cdr3_aa: CASSRAGRATGELFF
v_call: TRBV14
j_call: TRBJ2-2
d_call: .
clone_size: .

cdr3_nt: TGTGCCAGCAGCGTAGGGGAGGGTTCCTACGAGCAGTACTTC
cdr3_aa: CASSVGEGSYEQYF
v_call: TRBV9
j_call: TRBJ2-7
d_call: TRBD2
clone_size: .

cdr3_nt: TGTGCCAGTCTTTATAGAGGGGGAACGGATAGCAATCAGCCCCAGCATTTT
cdr3_aa: CASLYRGGTDSNQPQHF
v_call: TRBV19
j_call: TRBJ1-5
d_call: .
clone_size: .

cdr3_nt: TGTGCCAGCACTTCAAGGGGGGGCGCATCCGGGGAGCTGTTTTTT
cdr3_aa: CASTSRGGASGELFF
v_call: TRBV7-9
j_call: TRBJ2-2
d_call: .
clone_size: .

cdr3_nt: TGTGCCAGCAGCTTAGGACGAGGGACAGGGAGCTCCTACAATGAGCAGTTCTTC
cdr3_aa: CASSLGRGTGSSYNEQFF
v_call: TRBV11-2
j_call: TRBJ2-1
d_call: TRBD1
clone_size: .

cdr3_nt: TGTGCCAGCGCAAGGGCGGCAGGGTACGCCAACGAGCAGTACTTC
cdr3_aa: CASARAAGYANEQYF
v_call: TRBV5-6
j_call: TRBJ2-7
d_call: .
clone_size: .

cdr3_nt: TGTGCCAGCAGTTACTCGTTCCAGAATAATTCACCCCTCCACTTT
cdr3_aa: CASSYSFQNNSPLHF
v_call: TRBV6-5
j_call: TRBJ1-6
d_call: .
clone_size: once

cdr3_nt: TGTGCCTGGAACCTGGACAGGGGTGCTGGCTACACCTTC
cdr3_aa: CAWNLDRGAGYTF
v_call: TRBV30
j_call: TRBJ1-2
d_call: TRBD1
clone_size: .

cdr3_nt: TGCGCCAGCAGCCCCCAAGGGGTGGGGGAATGGTACGAGCAGTACTTC
cdr3_aa: CASSPQGVGEWYEQYF
v_call: TRBV4-1
j_call: TRBJ2-7
d_call: .
clone_size: .

cdr3_nt: TGTGCCAGCAGCTTTACCGGGAGTGAGGCTTTCTTT
cdr3_aa: CASSFTGSEAFF
v_call: TRBV5-6
j_call: TRBJ1-1
d_call: .
clone_size: medium-sized

cdr3_nt: TGTGCCATCAGTAGCCAGGGGTACACTGAAGCTTTCTTT
cdr3_aa: CAISSQGYTEAFF
v_call: TRBV10-3
j_call: TRBJ1-1
d_call: .
clone_size: .

cdr3_nt: TGCAGCGTTGGGATGTGGCAGAACGAGCAGTACTTC
cdr3_aa: CSVGMWQNEQYF
v_call: TRBV29-1
j_call: TRBJ2-7
d_call: .
clone_size: .

cdr3_nt: TGTGCCAGCAGTTACTCCGAGCCTAATGAAAAACTGTTTTTT
cdr3_aa: CASSYSEPNEKLFF
v_call: TRBV6-6
j_call: TRBJ1-4
d_call: .
clone_size: once

cdr3_nt: TGCGCCAGCAGCTTGGTACAATCTAGCACAGATACGCAGTATTTT
cdr3_aa: CASSLVQSSTDTQYF
v_call: TRBV5-1
j_call: TRBJ2-3
d_call: .
clone_size: .

cdr3_nt: TGCGCCAGCAGCCTTAATGGACAGAGTAACTATGGCTACACCTTC
cdr3_aa: CASSLNGQSNYGYTF
v_call: TRBV5-1
j_call: TRBJ1-2
d_call: .
clone_size: once

cdr3_nt: TGTGCCAGCAGCCCAGGAGGAGTTCTCGGGTCCTACAATGAGCAGTTCTTC
cdr3_aa: CASSPGGVLGSYNEQFF
v_call: TRBV7-2
j_call: TRBJ2-1
d_call: .
clone_size: .

cdr3_nt: TGTGCCAGCAGCTTGGGGAACTGGGGGACCTACAATGAGCAGTTCTTC
cdr3_aa: CASSLGNWGTYNEQFF
v_call: TRBV5-4
j_call: TRBJ2-1
d_call: .
clone_size: .

cdr3_nt: TGCGCCAGCAGACCTGAATGGGAGCCGACCGGGGAGCTGTTTTTT
cdr3_aa: CASRPEWEPTGELFF
v_call: TRBV4-1
j_call: TRBJ2-2
d_call: .
clone_size: .

cdr3_nt: TGTGCCTGGAGTGTAGCTAGGGTGGGGACCGGGGAGCTGTTTTTT
cdr3_aa: CAWSVARVGTGELFF
v_call: TRBV30
j_call: TRBJ2-2
d_call: .
clone_size: .

cdr3_nt: TGTGCCATTTCCCGGGACAACTACGAGCAGTACTTC
cdr3_aa: CAISRDNYEQYF
v_call: TRBV10-3
j_call: TRBJ2-7
d_call: .
clone_size: .

cdr3_nt: TGTGCCAGCAGCCAAGAGGGGCCCAGGACGAAAGAGACCCAGTACTTC
cdr3_aa: CASSQEGPRTKETQYF
v_call: TRBV14
j_call: TRBJ2-5
d_call: .
clone_size: few

cdr3_nt: TGCGCCAGCAGCCAAGATCTGGTGCAGGGGGCAGGAGGAGTCGAGCAGTACTTC
cdr3_aa: CASSQDLVQGAGGVEQYF
v_call: TRBV4-3
j_call: TRBJ2-7
d_call: TRBD1
clone_size: .

cdr3_nt: TGTGCCAGCAGTTTATTGCAGGGCTCTCGTGAGCAGTACTTC
cdr3_aa: CASSLLQGSREQYF
v_call: TRBV27
j_call: TRBJ2-7
d_call: .
clone_size: .

cdr3_nt: TGTGCCGTGGGAGTCGGTTCCACAGATACGCAGTATTTT
cdr3_aa: CAVGVGSTDTQYF
v_call: TRBV30
j_call: TRBJ2-3
d_call: .
clone_size: .

cdr3_nt: TGTGCCAGCAGTGATCGAAGGGGAGAGACCCAGTACTTC
cdr3_aa: CASSDRRGETQYF
v_call: TRBV2
j_call: TRBJ2-5
d_call: .
clone_size: once

cdr3_nt: TGTGCCAGCAGCTTAATGGACATCTACTCTGGAAACACCATATATTTT
cdr3_aa: CASSLMDIYSGNTIYF
v_call: TRBV7-6
j_call: TRBJ1-3
d_call: .
clone_size: .

cdr3_nt: TGTGCCAGCAGCTTCCTATGGACTAGCGGGGGTAGCACAGATACGCAGTATTTT
cdr3_aa: CASSFLWTSGGSTDTQYF
v_call: TRBV7-9
j_call: TRBJ2-3
d_call: TRBD2
clone_size: .

cdr3_nt: TGTGCCAGCAGCTCGGGGGGGTTAGATACGCAGTATTTT
cdr3_aa: CASSSGGLDTQYF
v_call: TRBV5-4
j_call: TRBJ2-3
d_call: TRBD2
clone_size: .

cdr3_nt: TGTGCCAGCAGCCTGGCAGGAGTTGAAGCTTTCTTT
cdr3_aa: CASSLAGVEAFF
v_call: TRBV14
j_call: TRBJ1-1
d_call: .
clone_size: .

cdr3_nt: TGTGCCAGCAGCCCCCCTATCGCGGAGAAGCAGTTCTTC
cdr3_aa: CASSPPIAEKQFF
v_call: TRBV7-8
j_call: TRBJ2-1
d_call: .
clone_size: few

cdr3_nt: TGTGCCAGCAGCTTACTAGCGGGCCGGGTAGAGACCCAGTACTTC
cdr3_aa: CASSLLAGRVETQYF
v_call: TRBV5-5
j_call: TRBJ2-5
d_call: TRBD2
clone_size: .

cdr3_nt: TGTGCCTGTGTCCCCCCTGGGGCAACTAATGAAAAACTGTTTTTT
cdr3_aa: CACVPPGATNEKLFF
v_call: TRBV30
j_call: TRBJ1-4
d_call: .
clone_size: .

cdr3_nt: TGTGCCAGCTCACCTGAAGAGGGGATTACTGAAGCTTTCTTT
cdr3_aa: CASSPEEGITEAFF
v_call: TRBV18
j_call: TRBJ1-1
d_call: .
clone_size: .

cdr3_nt: TGTGCCAGCAGTTCCACAGGGGGCTTGAAGACCCAGTACTTC
cdr3_aa: CASSSTGGLKTQYF
v_call: TRBV6-5
j_call: TRBJ2-5
d_call: TRBD1
clone_size: .

cdr3_nt: TGCAGCGTTGAATGGGGCGGGGAGACCCAGTACTTC
cdr3_aa: CSVEWGGETQYF
v_call: TRBV29-1
j_call: TRBJ2-5
d_call: .
clone_size: .

cdr3_nt: TGTGCCAGCAGTTACTCGAAGGCGGTTGAGAACACTGAAGCTTTCTTT
cdr3_aa: CASSYSKAVENTEAFF
v_call: TRBV6-6
j_call: TRBJ1-1
d_call: .
clone_size: .

cdr3_nt: TGTGCCAGCAGCTTGTTTCCGGGGAACACCGGGGAGCTGTTTTTT
cdr3_aa: CASSLFPGNTGELFF
v_call: TRBV5-6
j_call: TRBJ2-2
d_call: .
clone_size: .

cdr3_nt: TGTGCCAGCAGCCAAGAAGGGTGGGTCTATGGCTACACCTTC
cdr3_aa: CASSQEGWVYGYTF
v_call: TRBV14
j_call: TRBJ1-2
d_call: .
clone_size: .

cdr3_nt: TGCAGTGCTAGAGATCCCCCGCGGCAGTACTTC
cdr3_aa: CSARDPPRQYF
v_call: TRBV20-1
j_call: TRBJ2-7
d_call: .
clone_size: .

cdr3_nt: TGCGCCAGCAGCCAAACGGGGTTCAACACCGGGGAGCTGTTTTTT
cdr3_aa: CASSQTGFNTGELFF
v_call: TRBV4-1
j_call: TRBJ2-2
d_call: .
clone_size: .

cdr3_nt: TGTGCCAGCGTGAAAGGGGCCCGGGAGACCCAGTACTTC
cdr3_aa: CASVKGARETQYF
v_call: TRBV7-8
j_call: TRBJ2-5
d_call: .
clone_size: .

cdr3_nt: TGTGCCAGTATCGCCTTGGCGGGTGGCAATCAGCCCCAGCATTTT
cdr3_aa: CASIALAGGNQPQHF
v_call: TRBV19
j_call: TRBJ1-5
d_call: .
clone_size: .

cdr3_nt: TGTGCCAGCAGCGCTGGCAGGTCTTCGGGCTACACCTTC
cdr3_aa: CASSAGRSSGYTF
v_call: TRBV9
j_call: TRBJ1-2
d_call: .
clone_size: .

cdr3_nt: TGTGCCAGCAGTCCTCGGGACAGGGGAAACACTGAAGCTTTCTTT
cdr3_aa: CASSPRDRGNTEAFF
v_call: TRBV6-5
j_call: TRBJ1-1
d_call: TRBD1
clone_size: few

cdr3_nt: TGTGCCATCAGTGACCCAGGCGAATCGGACTATGGCTACACCTTC
cdr3_aa: CAISDPGESDYGYTF
v_call: TRBV10-3
j_call: TRBJ1-2
d_call: .
clone_size: .

cdr3_nt: TGTGCCAGCAATGGGAAAACTGAAGCTTTCTTT
cdr3_aa: CASNGKTEAFF
v_call: TRBV6-5
j_call: TRBJ1-1
d_call: .
clone_size: .